This record concerns one T cell receptor beta chain sequence. The data were obtained in a study of blood T cell repertoires in COVID-19. Study context: Samples taken during acute and convalescent COVID-19 were collected in the United States, Italy and Spain.

Sequenced by immunoSEQ multiplex PCR; TCRdb stores in-frame clones only, minus some. The table has 100,000 to 150,000 clones, 86% seen once. This TCR was recovered from a human donor in a cohort sampled during active COVID-19. Sequencing input: peripheral blood.

The CDR3 reads CASSSDRGWPEAFF. DNA for the CDR3: TGTGCCAGCAGCTCCGACAGGGGATGGCCTGAAGCTTTCTTT. This chain joins TRBV7-9 and TRBJ1-1; 8 nucleotides align to TRBD1. The germline V gene has CDR1 SEHNR and CDR2 FQNEAQ (reference sequence). There are 14 residues in the CDR3. After removal of 4 bases from V and 6 bases from J, the junction contained 7 bases not matched to a gene.